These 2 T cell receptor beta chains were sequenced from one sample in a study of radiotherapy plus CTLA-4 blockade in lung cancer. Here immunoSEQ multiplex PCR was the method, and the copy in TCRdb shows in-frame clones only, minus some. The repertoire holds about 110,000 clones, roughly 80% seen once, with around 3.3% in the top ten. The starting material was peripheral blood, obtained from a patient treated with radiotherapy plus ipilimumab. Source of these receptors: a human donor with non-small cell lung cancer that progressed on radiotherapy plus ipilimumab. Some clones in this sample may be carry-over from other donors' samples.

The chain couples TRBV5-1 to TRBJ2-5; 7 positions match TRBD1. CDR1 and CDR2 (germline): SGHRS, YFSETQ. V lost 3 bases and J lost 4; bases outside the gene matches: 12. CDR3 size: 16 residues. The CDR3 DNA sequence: TGCGCCAGCAGCTCAGTCGCGACAGGGAGATCAGAGACCCAGTACTTC. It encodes CASSSVATGRSETQYF.

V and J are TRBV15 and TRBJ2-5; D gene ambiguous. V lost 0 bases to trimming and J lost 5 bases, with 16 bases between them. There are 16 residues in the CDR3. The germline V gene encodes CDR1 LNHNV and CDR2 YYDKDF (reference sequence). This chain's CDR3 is CATSRDHVGSRETQYF. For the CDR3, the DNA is TGTGCCACCAGCAGAGATCACGTGGGTAGCCGTGAGACCCAGTACTTC.